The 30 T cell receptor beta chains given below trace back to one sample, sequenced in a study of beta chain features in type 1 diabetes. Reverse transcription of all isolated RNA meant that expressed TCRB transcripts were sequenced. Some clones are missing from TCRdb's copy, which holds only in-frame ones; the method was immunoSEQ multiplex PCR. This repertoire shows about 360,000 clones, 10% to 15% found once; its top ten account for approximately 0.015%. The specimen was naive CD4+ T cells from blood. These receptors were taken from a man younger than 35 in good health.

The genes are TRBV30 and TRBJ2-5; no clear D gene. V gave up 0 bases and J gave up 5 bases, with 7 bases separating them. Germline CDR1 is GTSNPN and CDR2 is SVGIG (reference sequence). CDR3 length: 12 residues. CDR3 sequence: CAWSVVRETQYF. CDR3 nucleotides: TGTGCCTGGAGTGTAGTACGGGAGACCCAGTACTTC.

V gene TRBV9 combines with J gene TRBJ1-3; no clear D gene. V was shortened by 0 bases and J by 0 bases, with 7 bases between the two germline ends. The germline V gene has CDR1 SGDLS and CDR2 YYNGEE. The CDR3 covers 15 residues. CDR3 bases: TGTGCCAGCAGCGTAGGGCGGATCTCTGGAAACACCATATATTTT. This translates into CASSVGRISGNTIYF.

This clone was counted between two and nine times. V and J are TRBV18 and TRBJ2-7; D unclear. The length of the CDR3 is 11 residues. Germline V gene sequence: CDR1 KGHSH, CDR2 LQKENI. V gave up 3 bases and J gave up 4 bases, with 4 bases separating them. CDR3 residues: CASSPGYEQYF. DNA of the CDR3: TGTGCCAGCTCACCCGGGTACGAGCAGTACTTC.

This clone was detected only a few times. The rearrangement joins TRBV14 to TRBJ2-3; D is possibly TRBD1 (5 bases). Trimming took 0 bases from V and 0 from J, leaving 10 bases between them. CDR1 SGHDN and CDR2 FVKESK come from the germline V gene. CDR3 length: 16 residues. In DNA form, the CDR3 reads TGTGCCAGCAGCCAAGATTGGGGCGGTAGCACAGATACGCAGTATTTT. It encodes CASSQDWGGSTDTQYF.

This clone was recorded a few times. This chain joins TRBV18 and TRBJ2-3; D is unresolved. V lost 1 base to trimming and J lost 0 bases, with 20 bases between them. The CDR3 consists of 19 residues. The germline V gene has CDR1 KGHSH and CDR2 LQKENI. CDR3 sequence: CASSPLRSPRLQSTDTQYF. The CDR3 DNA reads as TGTGCCAGCTCACCACTGAGGTCCCCGAGACTGCAAAGCACAGATACGCAGTATTTT.

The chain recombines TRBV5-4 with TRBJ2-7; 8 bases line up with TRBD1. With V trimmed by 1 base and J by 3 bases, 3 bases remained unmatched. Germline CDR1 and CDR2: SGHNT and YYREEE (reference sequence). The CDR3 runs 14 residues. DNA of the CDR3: TGTGCCAGCAGCTTGCAGGGGGCAGGCTACGAGCAGTACTTC. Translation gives CASSLQGAGYEQYF.

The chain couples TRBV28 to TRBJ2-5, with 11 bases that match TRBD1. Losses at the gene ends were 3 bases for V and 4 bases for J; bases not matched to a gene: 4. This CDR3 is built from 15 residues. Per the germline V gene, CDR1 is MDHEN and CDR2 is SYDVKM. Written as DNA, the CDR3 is TGTGCCAGCAGTTTGCCCGGACAGGGGGCAGAGACCCAGTACTTC. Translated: CASSLPGQGAETQYF.

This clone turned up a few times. This CDR3 is CASSADGRGSNQPQHF. CDR3 bases: TGTGCCAGCAGTGCAGATGGACGGGGAAGCAATCAGCCCCAGCATTTT. This chain connects TRBV2 to TRBJ1-5; D uncertain. Trimming took off 4 bases at V and 1 base at J, with 14 bases between the two ends. CDR3 length: 16 residues. CDR1 SNHLY and CDR2 FYNNEI come from the germline V gene.

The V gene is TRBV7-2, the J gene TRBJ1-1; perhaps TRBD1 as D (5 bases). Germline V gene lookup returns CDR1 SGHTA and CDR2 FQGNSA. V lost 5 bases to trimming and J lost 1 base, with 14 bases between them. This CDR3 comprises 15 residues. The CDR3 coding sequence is TGTGCCAGCAGCCCAACGGGGGGAGGGAACACTGAAGCTTTCTTT. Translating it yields CASSPTGGGNTEAFF.

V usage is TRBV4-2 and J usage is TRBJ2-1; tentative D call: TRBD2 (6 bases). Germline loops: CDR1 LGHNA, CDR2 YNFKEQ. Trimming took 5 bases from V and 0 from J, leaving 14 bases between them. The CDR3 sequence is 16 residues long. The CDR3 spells CASSLDAGSSYNEQFF. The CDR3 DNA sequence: TGTGCCAGCAGCTTGGATGCCGGGAGCTCCTACAATGAGCAGTTCTTC.

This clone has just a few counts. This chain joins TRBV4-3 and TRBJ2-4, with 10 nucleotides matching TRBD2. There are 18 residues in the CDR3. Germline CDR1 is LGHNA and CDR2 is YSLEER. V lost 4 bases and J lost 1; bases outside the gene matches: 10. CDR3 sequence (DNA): TGCGCCAGCAGCCGGCTAGCGGGGGCCGATAAGGCCAAAAACATTCAGTACTTC. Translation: CASSRLAGADKAKNIQYF.

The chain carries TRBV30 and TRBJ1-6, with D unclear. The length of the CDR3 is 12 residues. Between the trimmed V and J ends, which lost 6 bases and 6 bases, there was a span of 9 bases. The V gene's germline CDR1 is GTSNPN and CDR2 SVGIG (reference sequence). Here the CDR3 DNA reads TGTGCCTGTGGTTTGAGTAATTCACCCCTCCACTTT. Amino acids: CACGLSNSPLHF.

CDR3 protein: CASSNGPDAGNGYTF. CDR3 nucleotide sequence: TGTGCCAGCAGCAACGGACCGGACGCGGGGAATGGCTACACCTTC. The genes are TRBV11-1 and TRBJ1-2; no clear D gene. CDR3 length: 15 amino acids. CDR1 and CDR2 from the germline V gene are SGHAT and FQDESV (reference sequence). Trimming removed 5 bases at V and 6 bases at J, with 19 bases between.

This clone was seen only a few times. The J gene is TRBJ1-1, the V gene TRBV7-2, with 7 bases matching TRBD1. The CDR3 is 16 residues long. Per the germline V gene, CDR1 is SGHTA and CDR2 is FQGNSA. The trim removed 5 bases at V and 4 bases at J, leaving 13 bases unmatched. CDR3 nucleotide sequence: TGTGCCAGCAGCCGATACTCAAGACAGGGTACCACTGAAGCTTTCTTT. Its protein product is CASSRYSRQGTTEAFF.

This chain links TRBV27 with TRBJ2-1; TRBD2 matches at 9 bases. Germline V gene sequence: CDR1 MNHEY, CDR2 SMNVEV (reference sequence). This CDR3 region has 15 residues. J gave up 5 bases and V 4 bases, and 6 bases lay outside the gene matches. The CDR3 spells CASSSLAGDHNEQFF. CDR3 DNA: TGTGCCAGCAGTTCCTTAGCGGGAGACCACAATGAGCAGTTCTTC.

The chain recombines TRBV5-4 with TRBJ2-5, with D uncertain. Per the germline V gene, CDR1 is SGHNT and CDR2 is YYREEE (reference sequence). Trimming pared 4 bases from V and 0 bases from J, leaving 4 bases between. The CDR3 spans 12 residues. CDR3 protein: CASSRDQETQYF. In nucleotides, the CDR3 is TGTGCCAGCAGCCGGGACCAAGAGACCCAGTACTTC.

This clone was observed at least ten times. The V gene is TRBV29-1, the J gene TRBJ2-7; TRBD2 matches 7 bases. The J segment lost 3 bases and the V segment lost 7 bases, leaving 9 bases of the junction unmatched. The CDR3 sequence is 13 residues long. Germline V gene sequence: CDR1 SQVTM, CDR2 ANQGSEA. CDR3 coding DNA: TGCAGCGCTCTGCTAGCGGACCACTACGAGCAGTACTTC. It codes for CSALLADHYEQYF.

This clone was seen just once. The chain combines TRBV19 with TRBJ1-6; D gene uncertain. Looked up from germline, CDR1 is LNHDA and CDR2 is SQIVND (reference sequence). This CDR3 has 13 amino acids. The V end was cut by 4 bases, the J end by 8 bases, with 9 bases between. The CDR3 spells CASSKRVDSPLHF. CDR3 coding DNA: TGTGCCAGTAGTAAGAGGGTGGATTCACCCCTCCACTTT. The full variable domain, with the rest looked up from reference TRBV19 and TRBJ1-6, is DGGITQSPKYLFRKEGQNVTLSCEQNLNHDAMYWYRQDPGQGLRLIYYSQIVNDFQKGDIAEGYSVSREKKESFPLTVTSAQKNPTAFYLCASSKRVDSPLHFGNGTRLTVT.

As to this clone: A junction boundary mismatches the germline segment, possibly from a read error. The CDR3 DNA is TGTGCCACCAGCAGAGGACTAGCGGAGAACGCCGGGGAGCTGTTTTTT. This translates into CATSRGLAENAGELFF. This chain joins TRBV15 and TRBJ2-2, with 9 positions matching TRBD2. The CDR3 is 16 amino acids. The V gene's germline CDR1 is LNHNV and CDR2 YYDKDF (reference sequence).

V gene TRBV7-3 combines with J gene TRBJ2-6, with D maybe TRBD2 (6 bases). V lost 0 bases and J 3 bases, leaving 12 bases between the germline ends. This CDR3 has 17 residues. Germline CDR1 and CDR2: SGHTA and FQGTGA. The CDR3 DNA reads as TGTGCCAGCAGCTTAACGAAGACGGAGGGTGGGGCCAACGTCCTGACTTTC. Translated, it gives CASSLTKTEGGANVLTF.

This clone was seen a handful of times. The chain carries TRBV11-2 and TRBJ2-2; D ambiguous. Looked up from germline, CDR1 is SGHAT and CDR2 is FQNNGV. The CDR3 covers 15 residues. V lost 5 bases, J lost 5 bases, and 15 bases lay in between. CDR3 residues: CASSPLRNGTGELFF. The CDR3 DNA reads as TGTGCCAGCAGCCCCTTGAGAAACGGGACCGGGGAGCTGTTTTTT.

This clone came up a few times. CDR3 loop: CASTPGLTVDTQYF. Here the CDR3 DNA reads TGTGCCAGCACCCCGGGTTTAACGGTTGATACGCAGTATTTT. The chain employs TRBV13 and TRBJ2-3, with D uncertain. This CDR3 comprises 14 residues. V lost 7 bases to trimming and J lost 6 bases, with 17 bases between them. Germline CDR1 reads PRHDT; CDR2 reads FYEKMQ (reference sequence).

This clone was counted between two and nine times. The CDR3 DNA follows: TGTGCCAGCAGCTTTGACAGCACAGAGACCCAGTACTTC. Translating gives CASSFDSTETQYF. V is TRBV11-3 and J is TRBJ2-5, with a tentative D call TRBD1 (5 bases). CDR3 length: 13 residues. The germline V gene has CDR1 SGHNT and CDR2 YENEEA. V was shortened by 3 bases and J by 4 bases, with 9 bases between the two germline ends.

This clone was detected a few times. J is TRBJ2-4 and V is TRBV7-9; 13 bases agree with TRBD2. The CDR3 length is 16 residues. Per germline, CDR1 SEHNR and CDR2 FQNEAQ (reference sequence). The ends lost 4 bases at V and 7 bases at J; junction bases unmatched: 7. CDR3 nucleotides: TGTGCCAGCAGCTCCGGGACTAGCGGGGCCTCGAACATTCAGTACTTC. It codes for CASSSGTSGASNIQYF. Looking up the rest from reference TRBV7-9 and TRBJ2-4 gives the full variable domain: DTGVSQNPRHKITKRGQNVTFRCDPISEHNRLYWYRQTLGQGPEFLTYFQNEAQLEKSRLLSDRFSAERPKGSFSTLEIQRTEQGDSAMYLCASSSGTSGASNIQYFGAGTRLSVL.

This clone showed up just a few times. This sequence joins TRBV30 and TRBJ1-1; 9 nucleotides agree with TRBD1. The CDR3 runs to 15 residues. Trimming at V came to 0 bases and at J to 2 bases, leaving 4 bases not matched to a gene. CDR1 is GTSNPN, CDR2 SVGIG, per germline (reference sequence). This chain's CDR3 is CAWSVVGQGNTEAFF. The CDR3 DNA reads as TGTGCCTGGAGTGTCGTGGGACAGGGAAACACTGAAGCTTTCTTT. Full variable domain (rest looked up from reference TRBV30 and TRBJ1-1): SQTIHQWPATLVQPVGSPLSLECTVEGTSNPNLYWYRQAAGRGLQLLFYSVGIGQISSEVPQNLSASRPQDRQFILSSKKLLLSDSGFYLCAWSVVGQGNTEAFFGQGTRLTVV.

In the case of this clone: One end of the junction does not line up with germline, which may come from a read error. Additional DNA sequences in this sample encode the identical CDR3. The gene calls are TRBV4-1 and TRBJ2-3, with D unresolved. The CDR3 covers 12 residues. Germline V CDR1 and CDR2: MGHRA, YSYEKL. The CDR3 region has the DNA TGTGCCAGCAGCCAAGTGGAGCGTACGCAGTATTTT. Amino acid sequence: CASSQVERTQYF.

CDR3 protein: CASSRDTYEQYF. Written as DNA, the CDR3 is TGTGCCAGCAGCCGAGATACCTACGAGCAGTACTTC. The V gene is TRBV5-4, the J gene TRBJ2-7; D is unresolved. Germline V lookup: CDR1 SGHNT, CDR2 YYREEE (reference sequence). Trimming pared 4 bases from V and 2 bases from J, leaving 7 bases between. The CDR3 sequence is 12 residues long. Based on the CDR3 plus reference TRBV5-4 and TRBJ2-7, the full variable domain is ETGVTQSPTHLIKTRGQQVTLRCSSQSGHNTVSWYQQALGQGPQFIFQYYREEENGRGNFPPRFSGLQFPNYSSELNVNALELDDSALYLCASSRDTYEQYFGPGTRLTVT.

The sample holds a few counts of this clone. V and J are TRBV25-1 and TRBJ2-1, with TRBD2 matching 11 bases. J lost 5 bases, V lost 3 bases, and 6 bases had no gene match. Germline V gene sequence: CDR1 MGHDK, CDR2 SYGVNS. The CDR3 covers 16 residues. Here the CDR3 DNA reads TGTGCCAGCAGTGACCTAGCGGGAGGTATTAACAATGAGCAGTTCTTC. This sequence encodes CASSDLAGGINNEQFF.

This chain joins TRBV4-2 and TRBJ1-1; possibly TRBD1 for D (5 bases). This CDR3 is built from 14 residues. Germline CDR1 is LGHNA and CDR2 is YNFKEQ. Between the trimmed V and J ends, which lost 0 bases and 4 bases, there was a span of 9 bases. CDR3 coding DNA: TGTGCCAGCAGCCAAGAAGTAGGGGCCACTGAAGCTTTCTTT. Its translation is CASSQEVGATEAFF.

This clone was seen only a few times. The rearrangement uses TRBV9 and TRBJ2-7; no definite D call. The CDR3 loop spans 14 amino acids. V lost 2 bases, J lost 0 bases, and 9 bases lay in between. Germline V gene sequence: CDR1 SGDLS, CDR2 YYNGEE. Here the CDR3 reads CASSVNSNSYEQYF. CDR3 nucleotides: TGTGCCAGCAGCGTGAACAGTAACTCCTACGAGCAGTACTTC.